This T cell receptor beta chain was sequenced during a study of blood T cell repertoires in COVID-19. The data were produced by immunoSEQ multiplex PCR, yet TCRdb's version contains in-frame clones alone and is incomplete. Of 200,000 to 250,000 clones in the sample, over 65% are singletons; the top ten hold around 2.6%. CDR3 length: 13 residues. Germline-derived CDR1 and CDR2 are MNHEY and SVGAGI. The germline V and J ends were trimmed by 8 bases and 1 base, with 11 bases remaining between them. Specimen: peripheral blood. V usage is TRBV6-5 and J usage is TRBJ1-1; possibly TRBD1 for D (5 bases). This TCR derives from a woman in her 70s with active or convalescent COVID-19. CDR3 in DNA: TGTGCCAGCTTCATGACAGCGAACACTGAAGCTTTCTTT. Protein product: CASFMTANTEAFF.